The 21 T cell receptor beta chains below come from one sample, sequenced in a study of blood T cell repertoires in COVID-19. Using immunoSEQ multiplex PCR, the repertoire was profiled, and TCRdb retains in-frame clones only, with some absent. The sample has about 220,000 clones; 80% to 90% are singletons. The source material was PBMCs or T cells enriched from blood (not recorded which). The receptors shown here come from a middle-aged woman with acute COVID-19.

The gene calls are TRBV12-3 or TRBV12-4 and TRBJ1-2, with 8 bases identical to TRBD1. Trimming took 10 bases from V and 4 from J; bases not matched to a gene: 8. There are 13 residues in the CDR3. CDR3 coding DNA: TGTGCCACCTACGGACAGGGTGCCTATGGCTACACCTTC. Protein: CATYGQGAYGYTF.

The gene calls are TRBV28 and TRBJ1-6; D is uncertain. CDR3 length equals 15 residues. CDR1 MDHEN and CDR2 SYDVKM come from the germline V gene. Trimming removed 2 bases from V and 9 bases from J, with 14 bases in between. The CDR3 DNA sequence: TGTGCCAGCAGTTTAGCTCGGGAGTTACGTTCACCCCTCCACTTT. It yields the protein CASSLARELRSPLHF.

The DNA for the CDR3 is TGTGCCAGCAGCCATAATGGGGGGTTGAACACTGAAGCTTTCTTT. Amino acids: CASSHNGGLNTEAFF. The chain recombines TRBV7-9 with TRBJ1-1, with a weak D call TRBD1 (5 bases). CDR1 and CDR2 (germline): SEHNR, FQNEAQ (reference sequence). The CDR3 totals 15 residues. V was clipped by 5 bases and J by 0 bases, with 13 bases between them. Filled out from reference TRBV7-9 and TRBJ1-1, the complete variable domain reads DTGVSQNPRHKITKRGQNVTFRCDPISEHNRLYWYRQTLGQGPEFLTYFQNEAQLEKSRLLSDRFSAERPKGSFSTLEIQRTEQGDSAMYLCASSHNGGLNTEAFFGQGTRLTVV.

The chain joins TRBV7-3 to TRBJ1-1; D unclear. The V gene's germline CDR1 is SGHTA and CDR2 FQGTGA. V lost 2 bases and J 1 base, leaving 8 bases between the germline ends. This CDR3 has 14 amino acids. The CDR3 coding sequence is TGTGCCAGCAGCTTAGCCGGTGGGAACACTGAAGCTTTCTTT. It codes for CASSLAGGNTEAFF.

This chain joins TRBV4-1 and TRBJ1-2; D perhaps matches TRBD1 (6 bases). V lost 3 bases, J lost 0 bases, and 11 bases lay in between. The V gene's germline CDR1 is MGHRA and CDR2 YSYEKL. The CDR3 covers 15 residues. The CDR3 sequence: CASSHPGASNYGYTF. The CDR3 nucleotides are TGCGCCAGCAGCCACCCAGGGGCGTCTAACTATGGCTACACCTTC.

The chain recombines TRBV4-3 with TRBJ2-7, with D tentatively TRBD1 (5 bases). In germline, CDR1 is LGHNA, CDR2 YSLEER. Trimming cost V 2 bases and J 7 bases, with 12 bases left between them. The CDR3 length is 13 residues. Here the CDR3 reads CASSQRPQGEQYF. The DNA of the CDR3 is TGCGCCAGCAGCCAAAGGCCCCAGGGTGAGCAGTACTTC.

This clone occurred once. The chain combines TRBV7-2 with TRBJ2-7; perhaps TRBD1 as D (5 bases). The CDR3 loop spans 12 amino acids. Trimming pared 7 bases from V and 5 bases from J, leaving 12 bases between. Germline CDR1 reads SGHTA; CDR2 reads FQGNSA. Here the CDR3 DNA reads TGTGCCAGCAACGACAGATATGACGAGCAGTACTTC. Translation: CASNDRYDEQYF.

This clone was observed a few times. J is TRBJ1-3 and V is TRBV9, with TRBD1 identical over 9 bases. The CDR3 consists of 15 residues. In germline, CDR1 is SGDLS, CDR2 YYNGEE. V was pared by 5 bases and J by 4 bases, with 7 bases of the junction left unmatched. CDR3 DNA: TGTGCCAGCAGACGCACAGGGGGCTGGGGAAACACCATATATTTT. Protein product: CASRRTGGWGNTIYF.

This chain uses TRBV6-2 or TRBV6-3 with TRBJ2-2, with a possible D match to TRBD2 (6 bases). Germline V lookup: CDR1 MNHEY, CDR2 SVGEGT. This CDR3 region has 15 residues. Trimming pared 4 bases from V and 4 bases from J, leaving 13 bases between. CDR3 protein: CASSSPGDGTGELFF. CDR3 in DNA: TGTGCCAGCAGTTCGCCGGGGGACGGCACCGGGGAGCTGTTTTTT.

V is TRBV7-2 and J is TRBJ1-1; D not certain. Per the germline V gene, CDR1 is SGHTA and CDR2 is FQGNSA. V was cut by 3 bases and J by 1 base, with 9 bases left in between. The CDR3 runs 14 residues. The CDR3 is CASSLSQTNTEAFF. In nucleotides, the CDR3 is TGTGCCAGCAGCTTGTCACAGACGAACACTGAAGCTTTCTTT.

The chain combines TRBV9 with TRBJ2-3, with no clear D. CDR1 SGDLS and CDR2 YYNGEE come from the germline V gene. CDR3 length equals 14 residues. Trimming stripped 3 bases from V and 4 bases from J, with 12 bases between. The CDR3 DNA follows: TGTGCCAGCAGCGCGCGTTGGTTGGCAGATACGCAGTATTTT. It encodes CASSARWLADTQYF.

The DNA for the CDR3 is TGCAGCGTTGGCGGGGGCGGAATGATCGGGGAGCTGTTTTTT. This codes for CSVGGGGMIGELFF. The chain employs TRBV29-1 and TRBJ2-2, with D possibly TRBD2 on 7 matching bases. Trimming pared 4 bases from V and 7 bases from J, leaving 16 bases between. CDR1 is SQVTM, CDR2 ANQGSEA, per germline. This CDR3 has 14 amino acids.

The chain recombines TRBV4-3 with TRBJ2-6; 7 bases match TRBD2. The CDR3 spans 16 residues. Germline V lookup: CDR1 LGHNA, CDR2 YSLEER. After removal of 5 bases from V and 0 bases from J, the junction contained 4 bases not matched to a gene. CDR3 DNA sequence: TGCGCCAGCAGCAGGACTAGGGGCTCTGGGGCCAACGTCCTGACTTTC. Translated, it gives CASSRTRGSGANVLTF.

The CDR3 bases are TGTGCCAGCAGCGGGACTACAAATTCACCCCTCCACTTT. It is translated as CASSGTTNSPLHF. The chain is built from TRBV6-4 and TRBJ1-6; weak D call: TRBD1 (5 bases). The length of the CDR3 is 13 residues. Germline V gene data show CDR1 as MRHNA and CDR2 as SNTAGT. V lost 6 bases, J lost 7 bases, and 10 bases lay in between.

CDR3 amino acids: CASSGTGANAANEKLFF. The DNA for the CDR3 is TGTGCCAGCAGCGGGACAGGGGCTAACGCGGCTAATGAAAAACTGTTTTTT. The chain carries TRBV5-5 and TRBJ1-4; 10 bases align to TRBD1. V shed 4 bases and J 3 bases; nucleotides not matched to a gene: 9. CDR1 and CDR2 from the germline V gene are SGHKS and YYEKEE (reference sequence). The CDR3 consists of 17 residues.

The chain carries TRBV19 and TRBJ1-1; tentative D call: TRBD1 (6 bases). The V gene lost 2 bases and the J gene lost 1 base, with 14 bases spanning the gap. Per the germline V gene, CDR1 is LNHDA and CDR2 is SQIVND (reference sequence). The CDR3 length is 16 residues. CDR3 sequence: CASSILRGGQNTEAFF. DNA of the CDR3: TGTGCCAGTAGTATACTCCGGGGGGGGCAGAACACTGAAGCTTTCTTT. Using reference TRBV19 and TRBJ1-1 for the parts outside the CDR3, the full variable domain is DGGITQSPKYLFRKEGQNVTLSCEQNLNHDAMYWYRQDPGQGLRLIYYSQIVNDFQKGDIAEGYSVSREKKESFPLTVTSAQKNPTAFYLCASSILRGGQNTEAFFGQGTRLTVV.

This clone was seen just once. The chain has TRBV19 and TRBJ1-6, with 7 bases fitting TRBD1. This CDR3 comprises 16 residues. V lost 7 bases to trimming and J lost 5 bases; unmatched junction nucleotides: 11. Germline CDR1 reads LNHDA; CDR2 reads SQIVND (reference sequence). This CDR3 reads CASNGPKQGNNSPLHF. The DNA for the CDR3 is TGTGCCAGTAATGGACCAAAACAGGGGAATAATTCACCCCTCCACTTT.

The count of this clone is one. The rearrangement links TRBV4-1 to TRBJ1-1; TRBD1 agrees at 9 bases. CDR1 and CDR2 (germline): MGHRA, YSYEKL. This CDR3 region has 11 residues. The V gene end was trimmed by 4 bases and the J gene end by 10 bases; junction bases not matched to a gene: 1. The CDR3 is CASSPDRGAFF. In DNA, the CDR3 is TGCGCCAGCAGCCCGGACAGGGGAGCTTTCTTT.

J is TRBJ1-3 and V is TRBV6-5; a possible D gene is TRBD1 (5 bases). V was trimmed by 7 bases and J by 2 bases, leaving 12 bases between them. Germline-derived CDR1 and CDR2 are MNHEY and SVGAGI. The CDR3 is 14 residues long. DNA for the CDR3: TGTGCCAGCACGACCGTAGGGGCTGGAAACACCATATATTTT. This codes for CASTTVGAGNTIYF.

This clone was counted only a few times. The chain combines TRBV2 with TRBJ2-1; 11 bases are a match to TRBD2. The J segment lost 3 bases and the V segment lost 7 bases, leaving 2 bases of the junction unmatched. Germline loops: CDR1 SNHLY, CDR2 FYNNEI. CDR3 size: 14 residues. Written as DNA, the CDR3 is TGTGCCAGCAAGGGACTAGCGGTCTACAATGAGCAGTTCTTC. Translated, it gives CASKGLAVYNEQFF.

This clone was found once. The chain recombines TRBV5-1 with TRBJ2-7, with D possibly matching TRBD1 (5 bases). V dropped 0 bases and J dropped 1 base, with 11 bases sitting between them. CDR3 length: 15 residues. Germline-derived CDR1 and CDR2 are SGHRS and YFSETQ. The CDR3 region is CASSLDPGLSYEQYF. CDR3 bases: TGCGCCAGCAGCTTGGATCCAGGGTTATCCTACGAGCAGTACTTC.